These 6 T cell receptor beta chains were all obtained from the same sample, sequenced in a study of T cell repertoires in cytomegalovirus infection. No antigen has been identified for these receptors. TCRdb used MiXCR to reprocess the reads, holding one entry per CDR3 protein. The sample shows about 340,000 distinct CDR3 sequences, about 29% of them seen only once. Sample: cultured PBMCs, taken from culture after CMV antigen stimulation. The source of these receptors is a human donor in good health (CMV status not recorded). Some clones in this sample may be carry-over from other donors' samples.

The rearrangement links TRBV12-3 or TRBV12-4 to TRBJ1-1; perhaps TRBD1 as D (6 bases). The CDR3 covers 16 residues. Deletions cut 7 bases from V and 0 bases from J, with 18 bases between. CDR3 loop: CASTASDRQMNTEAFF. The CDR3 DNA reads TGTGCCAGCACCGCCAGTGACAGGCAAATGAACACTGAAGCTTTCTTT.

This clonotype occurred many times. The chain joins TRBV4-2 to TRBJ1-3, with a weak D call TRBD1 (6 bases). CDR1 is LGHNA and CDR2 is YNFKEQ in the germline V gene. This CDR3 comprises 15 residues. The ends were cut back, 4 bases at V and 4 bases at J, with 14 bases in the middle. The CDR3 is CASSLRWGLGNTIYF. The CDR3 coding sequence is TGTGCCAGCAGCCTTCGGTGGGGGCTCGGAAACACCATATATTTT.

The table lists this clonotype with a few counts. The V call is TRBV19, the J call TRBJ1-5; 9 bases fit TRBD1. The germline gives CDR1 LNHDA, CDR2 SQIVND (reference sequence). Unmatched junction bases numbered 6, after V lost 3 bases and J lost 6 bases. The CDR3 is 15 residues long. CDR3 DNA sequence: TGTGCCAGTAGTATCCACAGGGGGCCGGGTCAGCCCCAGCATTTT. Encoded protein: CASSIHRGPGQPQHF.

This sequence joins TRBV6-5 and TRBJ1-5, with a weak D call TRBD1 (6 bases). This CDR3 contains 13 residues. Trimming cost V 8 bases and J 3 bases, with 11 bases left between them. CDR1 is MNHEY, CDR2 SVGAGI, per germline. CDR3 amino acids: CASGRDINQPQHF. The CDR3 nucleotides are TGTGCCAGCGGGCGGGACATCAATCAGCCCCAGCATTTT.

This clonotype has at least ten counts. The chain links TRBV7-3 to TRBJ2-3; possibly TRBD1 for D (6 bases). V was cut by 5 bases and J by 0 bases, with 12 bases left in between. Germline V lookup: CDR1 SGHTA, CDR2 FQGTGA. The CDR3 is 15 amino acids. DNA of the CDR3: TGTGCCAGCAGCCAAGCGACAGGAAGCACAGATACGCAGTATTTT. Translated, it gives CASSQATGSTDTQYF.

V usage is TRBV7-9 and J usage is TRBJ2-5; no reliable D call. Trimming removed 8 bases at V and 2 bases at J, with 9 bases between. The CDR3 runs 12 residues. Germline CDR1 and CDR2: SEHNR and FQNEAQ (reference sequence). The CDR3 coding sequence is TGTGCCAGCGGAACTATACAAGAGACCCAGTACTTC. This translates into CASGTIQETQYF.